The entry that follows covers one T cell receptor (beta chain) sequence. The antigen is not known. The CDR3 loop spans 14 amino acids. Germline lookup yields CDR1 MDHEN and CDR2 SYDVKM. The V end lost 5 bases, the J end lost 2 bases, and 13 bases lay between the germline ends. Method: immunoSEQ multiplex PCR; TCRdb's copy keeps in-frame clones and lacks some. Of about 38,000 clones in the sample, about 70% were seen once. These data come from a study of radiotherapy plus CTLA-4 blockade in lung cancer. Study outcomes and limitations: After treatment with radiotherapy plus ipilimumab, TCR clones that came from the tumor expanded in blood.

The chain couples TRBV28 to TRBJ2-7, with D perhaps TRBD1 (5 bases). The sample here was peripheral blood, taken from a patient treated with radiotherapy plus ipilimumab. The TCR sequence derives from a human donor with non-small cell lung cancer who had stable disease on radiotherapy plus ipilimumab. CDR3 coding DNA: TGTGCCAGCAGTCCCCGACAGCCCCCCTACGAGCAGTACGTC. Amino acid sequence: CASSPRQPPYEQYV.